The 24 T cell receptor beta chains reported below all come from one sample, sequenced in a study of Graves' ophthalmopathy and Graves' hyperthyroidism. Investigators amplified TCR beta CDR3 regions from RNA transcripts. First-round RT-PCR with HTBI primers preceded a second-round multiplex PCR. TCRdb re-called the multiplex PCR reads with MiXCR, one entry per CDR3 protein. This table holds 600,000 to 650,000 distinct CDR3 sequences, 22% found once. The specimen was peripheral blood. The receptors derive from a woman aged 18-35 years with stable Graves' hyperthyroidism. Some clones in this sample may be carry-over from other donors' samples.

The V gene is TRBV7-2, the J gene TRBJ1-1, with D perhaps TRBD1 (5 bases). The ends were cut back, 5 bases at V and 3 bases at J, with 13 bases in the middle. Per germline, CDR1 SGHTA and CDR2 FQGNSA. The CDR3 is 14 residues long. The CDR3 loop is CASSRIDSYTEAFF. CDR3 bases: TGTGCCAGCAGCCGTATCGACAGTTACACTGAAGCTTTCTTT.

The chain recombines TRBV6-1 with TRBJ2-2; possibly TRBD2 for D (5 bases). V was shortened by 5 bases and J by 5 bases, with 9 bases between the two germline ends. This CDR3 has 13 residues. Germline V gene lookup returns CDR1 MNHNS and CDR2 SASEGT. The CDR3 loop reads CASSQLATGELFF. The CDR3 region has the DNA TGTGCCAGCAGTCAGCTAGCAACCGGGGAGCTGTTTTTT.

The chain is built from TRBV2 and TRBJ1-1; 8 bases line up with TRBD1. Germline V gene sequence: CDR1 SNHLY, CDR2 FYNNEI. V lost 6 bases and J lost 4; bases outside the gene matches: 4. CDR3 length: 13 residues. The CDR3 region is CASRSRGLTEAFF. The CDR3 nucleotides are TGTGCCAGCAGAAGCAGGGGGCTCACTGAAGCTTTCTTT.

Worth noting for this clonotype: One end of the junction is discordant with germline, which a read error may explain. The chain has TRBV19 and TRBJ2-4; D is perhaps TRBD1 (7 bases). Germline V CDR1 and CDR2: LNHDA, SQIVND (reference sequence). This CDR3 contains 14 residues. CDR3 protein: CATLEGGGKNIKYF. The CDR3 DNA follows: TGTGCCACCTTAGAAGGAGGGGGCAAAAACATTAAGTACTTC.

In this sample, this clonotype turned up many times. At one boundary the junction diverges from the germline segment, which might be a read error. V gene TRBV11-2 combines with J gene TRBJ2-5; unclear D gene. Looked up from germline, CDR1 is SGHAT and CDR2 is FQNNGV. This CDR3 has 11 amino acids. This CDR3 reads CTSSFAETQYF. For the CDR3, the DNA is TGTACCAGCAGCTTTGCGGAGACCCAGTACTTC.

The chain employs TRBV12-5 and TRBJ1-1; D is possibly TRBD1 (6 bases). This CDR3 is built from 14 residues. Germline V lookup: CDR1 LGHNT, CDR2 FRNRAP. Trimming removed 5 bases at V and 5 bases at J, with 15 bases between. CDR3 nucleotides: TGTGCTAGTGGTACGGGGGGGGCGGGAACTGAAGCTTTCTTT. Its protein product is CASGTGGAGTEAFF.

The chain employs TRBV10-3 and TRBJ1-1, with TRBD1 identical over 7 bases. With 3 bases clipped from V and 1 base from J, the junction kept 14 bases outside the gene matches. The CDR3 has 18 residues. Germline CDR1 reads ENHRY; CDR2 reads SYGVKD. The CDR3 loop reads CAISERGQGSTTNTEAFF. The CDR3 nucleotides are TGTGCCATCAGTGAAAGGGGGCAGGGGTCCACAACGAACACTGAAGCTTTCTTT.

The CDR3 bases are TGTGCCAGTAGTAGCCGGGACATCTCCTACGAGCAGTACTTC. Its protein is CASSSRDISYEQYF. The chain combines TRBV19 with TRBJ2-7; D is perhaps TRBD1 (6 bases). Trimming left V 4 bases short and J 0 bases short, with 10 bases between. The length of the CDR3 is 14 residues. Germline V gene sequence: CDR1 LNHDA, CDR2 SQIVND (reference sequence).

The rearrangement joins TRBV11-2 to TRBJ2-2; 9 nucleotides align to TRBD1. The CDR3 is 15 residues long. The V segment lost 7 bases and the J segment 5 bases; nucleotides outside the gene matches: 8. Germline assignment: CDR1 SGHAT and CDR2 FQNNGV. This chain's CDR3 is CASTSTGGKTGELFF. CDR3 bases: TGTGCCAGCACCTCGACAGGGGGAAAGACCGGGGAGCTGTTTTTT. The whole variable domain, filled in from reference TRBV11-2 and TRBJ2-2, reads EAGVAQSPRYKIIEKRQSVAFWCNPISGHATLYWYQQILGQGPKLLIQFQNNGVVDDSQLPKDRFSAERLKGVDSTLKIQPAKLEDSAVYLCASTSTGGKTGELFFGEGSRLTVL.

V gene TRBV29-1 combines with J gene TRBJ1-2; D remains ambiguous. The CDR3 is 12 amino acids. The V end was cut by 5 bases, the J end by 7 bases, with 14 bases between. CDR1 is SQVTM and CDR2 is ANQGSEA in the germline V gene. The CDR3 DNA sequence: TGCAGCGTTCAGGATGAGGGATCTGGCTACACCTTC. Translation gives CSVQDEGSGYTF. The full variable domain, with the rest looked up from reference TRBV29-1 and TRBJ1-2, is SAVISQKPSRDICQRGTSLTIQCQVDSQVTMMFWYRQQPGQSLTLIATANQGSEATYESGFVIDKFPISRPNLTFSTLTVSNMSPEDSSIYLCSVQDEGSGYTFGSGTRLTVV.

This clonotype has more than one count but fewer than ten. The CDR3 spells CASSLVGGTASSYEQYF. The CDR3 DNA sequence: TGTGCCAGCAGCTTAGTTGGGGGGACCGCGAGCTCCTACGAGCAGTACTTC. The V call is TRBV11-1, the J call TRBJ2-7; perhaps TRBD2 as D (6 bases). Germline V gives CDR1 SGHAT, CDR2 FQDESV (reference sequence). The V and J ends lost 1 base and 0 bases respectively, with 16 bases between them. The CDR3 is 17 amino acids.

This clonotype has ten or more counts. The chain couples TRBV6-1 to TRBJ1-2; the D gene is possibly TRBD1 (6 bases). The CDR3 runs 14 residues. V was pared by 6 bases and J by 5 bases, with 16 bases between. Germline CDR1 reads MNHNS; CDR2 reads SASEGT. The CDR3 protein is CASRSTGTIYGYTF. DNA for the CDR3: TGTGCCAGCAGGAGTACCGGGACAATTTATGGCTACACCTTC.

This clonotype was counted at least ten times. The J gene is TRBJ2-5, the V gene TRBV11-2, with D unclear. Between the trimmed V and J ends, which lost 8 bases and 5 bases, there was a span of 9 bases. The CDR3 loop spans 11 amino acids. Germline lookup yields CDR1 SGHAT and CDR2 FQNNGV. This CDR3 is CASPMGETQYF. The DNA of the CDR3 is TGTGCCAGCCCGATGGGCGAGACCCAGTACTTC.

This chain links TRBV20-1 with TRBJ1-1; D is possibly TRBD1 (5 bases). The CDR3 has 13 residues. Trimming left V 6 bases short and J 4 bases short, with 15 bases between. CDR1 DFQATT and CDR2 SNEGSKA come from the germline V gene (reference sequence). CDR3 nucleotide sequence: TGCAGTGCCTACCGCAGGGTTGGCACTGAAGCTTTCTTT. Translated: CSAYRRVGTEAFF.

The J gene is TRBJ1-1, the V gene TRBV20-1; 11 bases match TRBD1. The CDR3 sequence is 15 residues long. Germline loops: CDR1 DFQATT, CDR2 SNEGSKA (reference sequence). V trimming: 5 bases; J trimming: 6 bases; junction bases outside the gene matches: 11. In DNA, the CDR3 is TGCAGTGCTCGCACAGGGACAGGGGGTTTGTCTGAAGCTTTCTTT. Its translation is CSARTGTGGLSEAFF.

This clonotype was picked up a small number of times. The chain is built from TRBV20-1 and TRBJ2-5; D unresolved. Trimming cost V 1 base and J 5 bases, with 11 bases left between them. Per germline, CDR1 DFQATT and CDR2 SNEGSKA (reference sequence). This CDR3 has 13 amino acids. The CDR3 region has the DNA TGCAGTGCTAGAGTGCCTTCTGGGGAGACCCAGTACTTC. This sequence encodes CSARVPSGETQYF.

This sequence joins TRBV5-1 and TRBJ2-5; 9 bases agree with TRBD1. V dropped 0 bases and J dropped 4; count of bases not matched to a gene: 7. Per germline, CDR1 SGHRS and CDR2 YFSETQ. This CDR3 spans 16 amino acids. CDR3 DNA: TGCGCCAGCAGCTTGGATGGGACAGGGTTGGGAGAGACCCAGTACTTC. Residues: CASSLDGTGLGETQYF. Drawing the rest from reference TRBV5-1 and TRBJ2-5, the complete variable domain is KAGVTQTPRYLIKTRGQQVTLSCSPISGHRSVSWYQQTPGQGLQFLFEYFSETQRNKGNFPGRFSGRQFSNSRSEMNVSTLELGDSALYLCASSLDGTGLGETQYFGPGTRLLVL.

This clonotype was observed many times. The chain combines TRBV12-3 or TRBV12-4 with TRBJ1-1, with D perhaps TRBD1 (5 bases). The V and J ends lost 6 bases and 1 base respectively, with 18 bases between them. The CDR3 contains 16 residues. CDR3 in amino acids: CASRAHGQGPNTEAFF. The CDR3 DNA is TGTGCCAGCAGGGCCCACGGTCAGGGCCCGAACACTGAAGCTTTCTTT.

This clonotype was counted ten times or more. The rearrangement uses TRBV10-3 and TRBJ1-5; 10 bases fit TRBD1. Germline trimming cut 6 bases from V and 7 bases from J; bases unmatched to any gene: 3. This CDR3 contains 13 residues. CDR1 and CDR2 from the germline V gene are ENHRY and SYGVKD. The CDR3, as DNA: TGTGCCATCAGCGACAGGGGGCCCCAGCCCCAGCATTTT. This translates into CAISDRGPQPQHF.

The chain couples TRBV5-1 to TRBJ2-7; D is unclear. Deletions cut 1 base from V and 3 bases from J, with 8 bases between. The CDR3 spans 13 residues. Germline values: CDR1 SGHRS, CDR2 YFSETQ. This CDR3 is CASSLIVDYEQYF. CDR3 nucleotides: TGCGCCAGCAGCTTGATAGTCGACTACGAGCAGTACTTC.

This clonotype has a count of ten or more. This chain joins TRBV5-1 and TRBJ1-1; TRBD1 might be the D (5 bases). Germline CDR1 and CDR2: SGHRS and YFSETQ. The CDR3 sequence is 17 residues long. V was trimmed by 0 bases and J by 4 bases, leaving 19 bases between them. Here the CDR3 reads CASSLGGTAVRSTEAFF. DNA of the CDR3: TGCGCCAGCAGCTTGGGGGGGACGGCTGTAAGGTCCACTGAAGCTTTCTTT.

This clonotype has a count of ten or more. The J gene is TRBJ1-1, the V gene TRBV30, with TRBD1 identical over 8 bases. J was trimmed by 6 bases and V by 3 bases; bases with no gene match: 3. CDR1 is GTSNPN, CDR2 SVGIG, per germline (reference sequence). The CDR3 is 12 amino acids. CDR3 nucleotide sequence: TGTGCCTGGAGCAGGGGGCGGTCTGAAGCTTTCTTT. Translation: CAWSRGRSEAFF.

As concerns this clonotype: A much larger clone sits a single nucleotide away, making a read error possible. The genes are TRBV10-3 and TRBJ2-5, with TRBD1 identical over 7 bases. The germline V gene has CDR1 ENHRY and CDR2 SYGVKD. The CDR3 length is 13 residues. With V trimmed by 4 bases and J by 2 bases, 1 base remained unmatched. CDR3 bases: TGTGCCATCAGTGTACAGGGGCAAGAGACCCAGTACTTC. Its protein product is CAISVQGQETQYF.

In this sample, this clonotype turned up many times. At one of its ends the junction is not consistent with the germline gene, which may arise from a read error. This rearrangement joins TRBV12-3 or TRBV12-4 to TRBJ1-1; D gene ambiguous. CDR3 size: 13 residues. The CDR3 loop reads CASSFGEYTEALF. The CDR3 nucleotides are TGTGCCAGCAGTTTCGGGGAATACACTGAAGCTCTCTTT.